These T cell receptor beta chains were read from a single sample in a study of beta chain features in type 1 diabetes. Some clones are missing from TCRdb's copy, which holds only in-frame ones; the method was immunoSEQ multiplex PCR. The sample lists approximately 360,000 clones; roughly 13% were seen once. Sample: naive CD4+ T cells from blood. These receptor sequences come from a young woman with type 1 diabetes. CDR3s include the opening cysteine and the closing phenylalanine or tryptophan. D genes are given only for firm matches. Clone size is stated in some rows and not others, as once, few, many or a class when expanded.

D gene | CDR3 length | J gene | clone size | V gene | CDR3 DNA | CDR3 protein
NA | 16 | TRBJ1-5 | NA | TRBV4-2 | TGTGCCAGCAGCCAAGATAGGGGTGGGGGCAATCAGCCCCAGCATTTT | CASSQDRGGGNQPQHF
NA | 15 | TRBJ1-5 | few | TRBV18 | TGTGCCAGCTCACCACCCCCTGGGGGGGATCAGCCCCAGCATTTT | CASSPPPGGDQPQHF
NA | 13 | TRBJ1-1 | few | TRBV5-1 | TGCGCCAGCAGCTTGCATTGGAACACTGAAGCTTTCTTT | CASSLHWNTEAFF
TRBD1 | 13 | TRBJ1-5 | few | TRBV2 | TGTGCCAGCAGTGAAGCGATACAGGGGGCCCAGCATTTT | CASSEAIQGAQHF
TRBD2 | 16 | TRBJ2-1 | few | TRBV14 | TGTGCCAGCAGCCAGGCCGAGACTAGCCCTCCGGATGAGCAGTTCTTC | CASSQAETSPPDEQFF
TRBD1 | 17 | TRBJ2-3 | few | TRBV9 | TGTGCCAGCAGCCCACGGGGACAGGGGCCTATCACAGATACGCAGTATTTT | CASSPRGQGPITDTQYF
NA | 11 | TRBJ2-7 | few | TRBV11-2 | TGTGCCAGCAGCTCGTACTACGAGCAGTACTTC | CASSSYYEQYF
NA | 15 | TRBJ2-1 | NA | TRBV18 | TGTGCCAGCTCACCCGGTCGACAAACCTACAATGAGCAGTTCTTC | CASSPGRQTYNEQFF
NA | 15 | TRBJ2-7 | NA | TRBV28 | TGTGCCAGCTCCCCCTCCGGGACAATGGCGTACGAGCAGTACTTC | CASSPSGTMAYEQYF
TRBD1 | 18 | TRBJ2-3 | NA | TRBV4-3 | TGCGCCAGCAGCCAAACCCCCGGGACAGGCTCGAGTGGCGATACGCAGTATTTT | CASSQTPGTGSSGDTQYF
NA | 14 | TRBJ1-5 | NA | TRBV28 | TGTGCCAGCAGTTTAGGAGGGGGGGGTCAGCCCCAGCATTTT | CASSLGGGGQPQHF
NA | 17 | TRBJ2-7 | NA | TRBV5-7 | TGTGCCAGCAGCTTGGAAGGGGTCTCCCCTCTATACTACGAGCAGTACTTC | CASSLEGVSPLYYEQYF
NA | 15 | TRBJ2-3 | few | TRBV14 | TGTGCCAGCAGCCAAGACAGGGGCCGGACAGATACGCAGTATTTT | CASSQDRGRTDTQYF
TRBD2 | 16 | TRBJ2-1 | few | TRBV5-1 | TGCGCCAGCAGCTTGGGACTAGCGGGAGGCGGGAATGAGCAGTTCTTC | CASSLGLAGGGNEQFF
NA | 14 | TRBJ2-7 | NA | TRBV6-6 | TGTGCCAGCAGAGAGAGACTAGAGGGCTACGAGCAGTACTTC | CASRERLEGYEQYF
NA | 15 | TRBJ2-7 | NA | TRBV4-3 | TGCGCCAGCAGCCCGGCAGGGGCCCGTTCGAACGAGCAGTACTTC | CASSPAGARSNEQYF
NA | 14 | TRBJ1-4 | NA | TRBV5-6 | TGTGCCAGCAGCTTTCCCAGTCCAAATGAAAAACTGTTTTTT | CASSFPSPNEKLFF
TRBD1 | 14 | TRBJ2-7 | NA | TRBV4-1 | TGCGCCAGCAGACGTGGACAGGGTGGCCACGAGCAGTACTTC | CASRRGQGGHEQYF
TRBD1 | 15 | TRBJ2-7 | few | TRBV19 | TGTGCCAGTAGTAGAGGGGACAGGGGGATCTACGAGCAGTACTTC | CASSRGDRGIYEQYF
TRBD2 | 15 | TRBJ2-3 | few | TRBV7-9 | TGTGCCAGCAGCTTCGATTCCGGGACTAGGGATACGCAGTATTTT | CASSFDSGTRDTQYF
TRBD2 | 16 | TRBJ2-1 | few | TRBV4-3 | TGCGCCAGCAGCCGAATGAGCGGGAGGGCCGGGGATGAGCAGTTCTTC | CASSRMSGRAGDEQFF
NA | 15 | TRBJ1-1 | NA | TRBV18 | TGTGCCAGCTCACCACCCCGCCCCGGGGACACTGAAGCTTTCTTT | CASSPPRPGDTEAFF
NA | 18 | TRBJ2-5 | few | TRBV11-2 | TGTGCCAGCAGCTTCTCCCTAGGCGGCCAACCGAGACAAGAGACCCAGTACTTC | CASSFSLGGQPRQETQYF
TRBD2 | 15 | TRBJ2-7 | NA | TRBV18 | TGTGCCAGCTCACCACCGGGACTAGCGTTTGGAGAGCAGTACTTC | CASSPPGLAFGEQYF